The next 20 T cell receptor beta chains were all read from a single sample in a study of T cells in Graves' hyperthyroidism and ophthalmopathy. Regions amplified from RNA transcripts were the TCR beta CDR3 regions. HTBI primers drove first-round RT-PCR of the TCR CDR3. TCRdb processed the multiplex PCR reads anew with MiXCR; each CDR3 protein has one entry. The data hold under 750,000 distinct CDR3 sequences, with approximately 19% observed a single time. The sequenced sample consisted of blood. These TCRs come from a woman aged 45-60 years with Graves' hyperthyroidism that later progressed to Graves' ophthalmopathy.

The sample holds many counts of this clonotype. The chain recombines TRBV5-5 with TRBJ2-5; 8 positions match TRBD2. Germline assignment: CDR1 SGHKS and CDR2 YYEKEE (reference sequence). This CDR3 has 16 residues. Trimming at V came to 1 base and at J to 5 bases, leaving 10 bases not matched to a gene. The CDR3 loop reads CASSLMAGGFGETQYF. DNA of the CDR3: TGTGCCAGCAGCTTGATGGCGGGGGGTTTTGGGGAGACCCAGTACTTC.

The chain combines TRBV2 with TRBJ1-4; the D gene is possibly TRBD1 (5 bases). V was trimmed by 3 bases and J by 7 bases, leaving 12 bases between them. CDR3 size: 14 residues. Germline V gives CDR1 SNHLY, CDR2 FYNNEI. CDR3 DNA sequence: TGTGCCAGCAGTGACAGTCGGAGGGGTGAAAAACTGTTTTTT. Translation: CASSDSRRGEKLFF. Filled out from reference TRBV2 and TRBJ1-4, the complete variable domain reads EPEVTQTPSHQVTQMGQEVILRCVPISNHLYFYWYRQILGQKVEFLVSFYNNEISEKSEIFDDQFSVERPDGSNFTLKIRSTKLEDSAMYFCASSDSRRGEKLFFGSGTQLSVL.

The gene calls are TRBV7-9 and TRBJ1-6; tentatively, D is TRBD1 (6 bases). The CDR3 length is 13 residues. Germline assignment: CDR1 SEHNR and CDR2 FQNEAQ (reference sequence). V shed 10 bases and J shed 8 bases, with 15 bases lying between them. CDR3 region: CATAGALDSPLHF. The CDR3 bases are TGTGCCACTGCGGGGGCGCTGGATTCACCCCTCCACTTT.

This rearrangement joins TRBV7-6 to TRBJ1-3, with TRBD1 as a possible D gene (5 bases). V lost 5 bases to trimming and J lost 0 bases, with 17 bases between them. Germline CDR1 SGHVS, CDR2 FNYEAQ. This CDR3 spans 17 amino acids. CDR3 in DNA: TGTGCCAGCAGCGCCCCAGGGCCCGATCTCTCTGGAAACACCATATATTTT. It is translated as CASSAPGPDLSGNTIYF.

This clonotype was counted at least ten times. The CDR3 reads CAWSVRETQYF. DNA for the CDR3: TGTGCCTGGAGTGTACGTGAGACCCAGTACTTC. This chain joins TRBV30 and TRBJ2-5, with D unresolved. The CDR3 is 11 amino acids. CDR1 is GTSNPN, CDR2 SVGIG, per germline (reference sequence). Trimming pared 0 bases from V and 5 bases from J, leaving 4 bases between. Supplemented by reference TRBV30 and TRBJ2-5, the full variable domain reads SQTIHQWPATLVQPVGSPLSLECTVEGTSNPNLYWYRQAAGRGLQLLFYSVGIGQISSEVPQNLSASRPQDRQFILSSKKLLLSDSGFYLCAWSVRETQYFGPGTRLLVL.

Ten or more counts support this clonotype. The chain joins TRBV27 to TRBJ1-1; the match to TRBD1 covers 7 bases. The CDR3 is 13 amino acids. Germline CDR1 and CDR2: MNHEY and SMNVEV (reference sequence). With 5 bases clipped from V and 1 base from J, the junction kept 1 base outside the gene matches. CDR3 sequence reads: CASSDRENTEAFF. CDR3 nucleotides: TGTGCCAGCAGTGACAGGGAGAACACTGAAGCTTTCTTT.

Notes on this clonotype: It is likely a read error, because the conserved phenylalanine at the end of the CDR3 is missing. The rearrangement links TRBV3-1 to TRBJ1-2; D gene unclear. V was cut by 6 bases and J by 3 bases, with 17 bases left in between. This CDR3 contains 15 residues. Per germline, CDR1 LGHDT and CDR2 YNNKEL (reference sequence). The CDR3 DNA reads TGTGCCAGCAGTGTGGACGGGAGCGAGGACTATGGCTACACCCTC. Translated, it gives CASSVDGSEDYGYTL.

This clonotype has more than one count but fewer than ten. The V and J genes are TRBV7-9 and TRBJ1-1, with D possibly TRBD1 on 6 matching bases. Germline V gives CDR1 SEHNR, CDR2 FQNEAQ (reference sequence). Trimming removed 1 base from V and 0 bases from J, with 15 bases in between. The CDR3 has 17 amino acids. CDR3 nucleotides: TGTGCCAGCAGCTTAGTGGGGAGGGGGTTCATGAACACTGAAGCTTTCTTT. Protein product: CASSLVGRGFMNTEAFF.

This clonotype was observed many times. This chain joins TRBV11-2 and TRBJ2-2; 8 bases line up with TRBD2. The CDR3 runs 17 residues. Looked up from germline, CDR1 is SGHAT and CDR2 is FQNNGV. V shed 4 bases, J shed 2 bases, and the junction held 9 bases outside the gene matches. CDR3 bases: TGTGCCAGCAGCTCAGCCGGGCGGGGGGCTAACACCGGGGAGCTGTTTTTT. The encoded protein is CASSSAGRGANTGELFF.

J is TRBJ1-1 and V is TRBV9; D is uncertain. Trimming left V 3 bases short and J 3 bases short, with 12 bases between. The CDR3 has 14 amino acids. The germline V gene has CDR1 SGDLS and CDR2 YYNGEE. As DNA, the CDR3 is TGTGCCAGCAGCGGACGAAGGGTAGACACTGAAGCTTTCTTT. As protein: CASSGRRVDTEAFF.

This clonotype came up a few times. The CDR3 loop reads CASSPSPAGGSYEQYF. The CDR3 coding sequence is TGTGCCAGTAGCCCCTCTCCAGCGGGGGGTTCTTACGAGCAGTACTTC. J is TRBJ2-7 and V is TRBV19, with 9 positions matching TRBD2. The V gene end was trimmed by 6 bases and the J gene end by 4 bases; junction bases not matched to a gene: 13. CDR3 length equals 16 residues. Looked up from germline, CDR1 is LNHDA and CDR2 is SQIVND (reference sequence).

This clonotype was recorded at least ten times. This chain joins TRBV5-1 and TRBJ2-7; 7 bases map to TRBD1. Germline V gene lookup returns CDR1 SGHRS and CDR2 YFSETQ. V lost 4 bases to trimming and J lost 4 bases; unmatched junction nucleotides: 11. There are 15 residues in the CDR3. This CDR3 is CASSPAGGMGYEQYF. DNA for the CDR3: TGCGCCAGCAGCCCGGCAGGGGGTATGGGGTACGAGCAGTACTTC.

Remarks on this clonotype: One end of the junction varies from germline; a read error may be responsible. The chain is built from TRBV2 and TRBJ1-3; tentative D call: TRBD1 (5 bases). Germline V gives CDR1 SNHLY, CDR2 FYNNEI. The CDR3 contains 17 residues. The CDR3 nucleotides read TGTGCCAGCAGTCCCAGGACCGGAGGGGACTCTGGAAGCACCATATATTTT. Encoded protein: CASSPRTGGDSGSTIYF.

This sequence joins TRBV19 and TRBJ2-5; D possibly corresponds to TRBD1 (5 bases). The CDR3 contains 13 residues. Germline V gene lookup returns CDR1 LNHDA and CDR2 SQIVND (reference sequence). The V gene lost 6 bases and the J gene lost 7 bases, with 15 bases spanning the gap. CDR3: CASSATPGSTQYF. In DNA, the CDR3 is TGTGCCAGTAGCGCCACACCAGGGTCGACCCAGTACTTC.

This clonotype was counted many times. The genes are TRBV11-1 and TRBJ2-1; D remains unclear. CDR1 and CDR2 (germline): SGHAT, FQDESV (reference sequence). This CDR3 has 15 amino acids. V lost 7 bases to trimming and J lost 0 bases, with 13 bases between them. The CDR3 loop reads CASTRRRSSYNEQFF. CDR3 DNA sequence: TGTGCCAGCACCAGACGCCGAAGCTCCTACAATGAGCAGTTCTTC.

This clonotype was picked up many times. This sequence joins TRBV7-3 and TRBJ2-7; 7 positions match TRBD1. The germline CDR1 and CDR2 sequences are SGHTA and FQGTGA. The CDR3 totals 15 residues. Germline trimming cut 4 bases from V and 6 bases from J; bases unmatched to any gene: 12. CDR3 residues: CASSSQGLTGVEQYF. The DNA of the CDR3 is TGTGCCAGCAGCTCCCAAGGACTTACAGGGGTCGAGCAGTACTTC.

Many counts were recorded for this clonotype. The chain uses TRBV6-1 and TRBJ1-5, with 9 nucleotides matching TRBD1. The V gene's germline CDR1 is MNHNS and CDR2 SASEGT. V lost 10 bases, J lost 2 bases, and 6 bases stayed unmatched. There are 14 residues in the CDR3. In DNA form, the CDR3 reads TGTGCCATTACAGGGGGCGCGGGCAATCAGCCCCAGCATTTT. Its protein is CAITGGAGNQPQHF.

The chain links TRBV12-3 or TRBV12-4 to TRBJ2-3; D call uncertain. The CDR3 covers 14 residues. Trimming cost V 6 bases and J 2 bases, with 12 bases left between them. CDR3 sequence: CASRDIPDTDTQYF. CDR3 in DNA: TGTGCCAGCAGAGATATCCCGGACACAGATACGCAGTATTTT.

The chain combines TRBV5-8 with TRBJ2-3; TRBD2 agrees at 13 bases. CDR3 size: 16 residues. The trim removed 4 bases at V and 6 bases at J, leaving 8 bases unmatched. Germline V gives CDR1 SGHTS, CDR2 YDEGEE. The CDR3 is CASSLRTSGGLDTQYF. In nucleotides, the CDR3 is TGTGCCAGCAGCCTAAGGACTAGCGGGGGTTTGGATACGCAGTATTTT.

In its sample, this clonotype was seen a few times. The J gene is TRBJ1-3, the V gene TRBV4-1; D gene uncertain. Germline V lookup: CDR1 MGHRA, CDR2 YSYEKL. Trimming took off 4 bases at V and 0 bases at J, with 10 bases between the two ends. This CDR3 comprises 15 residues. CDR3: CASSRNPISGNTIYF. CDR3 nucleotides: TGCGCCAGCAGCCGAAATCCAATCTCTGGAAACACCATATATTTT.